Sequencing of this T cell receptor beta chain was carried out in a study of T cells in localized non-small cell lung cancer (dated by TCRdb to 2019 to 2021). Turning to the overall study: T cell repertoires of 236 early-stage NSCLC patients were analyzed, with tumors being compared against uninvolved tumor-adjacent lungs. The cohort consisted of 200 to 300 treatment-naive NSCLC patients whose localized lung tumors had been resected. A mean age of roughly 66 years was recorded for the NSCLC patients, of whom under 150 were male and about a hundred were female. The study at large found these results: Because multi-region sequencing of the tumors was not done, intratumor heterogeneity could not be ruled out. Uninvolved tumor-adjacent lung showed the highest T cell clonality, higher than tumor, which suggests more focused antigenic responses in the uninvolved tumor-adjacent lung. Longer overall survival was associated with higher T cell density in blood, whereas shorter survival was associated with higher clonality in adjacent lung. Because the study design was exploratory, TCR variables were selected using unadjusted p-values without false-discovery rate correction. Of the top 100 tumor clones, a median of approximately 60 were detected in paired uninvolved adjacent lung; approximately 30 were also among that lung's top 100.

At diagnosis, tumor, uninvolved tumor-adjacent lung and peripheral blood were collected and then preserved as a mix of FFPE and fresh-frozen material. For TCR repertoire profiling, blood samples were analyzed as peripheral blood mononuclear cells. Notes on this clone: Its recognized antigen is unknown. Per-base quality was not reported, and no clone a single base away is much larger than it.

The immunoSEQ Assay was used to sequence TCR beta CDR3 regions from DNA. As for the authors' bioinformatics: T cell density was computed as TCR beta template counts normalized to usable DNA estimated by amplifying housekeeping genes. Richness was estimated with the preseqR package, extrapolating to 400,000 templates for PBMC samples and 120,000 templates for tissue samples. Clonality was defined as one minus Pielou's evenness. Tissue-enriched TCRs were identified through differential abundance testing performed on productive amino-acid clonotypes, with a minimum total count of 5 and an alpha of 0.1. The Jaccard Index and the Morisita Overlap Index were used to measure how much the repertoires overlapped between compartments. GLIPH grouped TCR beta CDR3s together with public tetramer-defined viral CDR3s, and a viral motif had to include at least three viral sequences and also show V-gene enrichment. In TCRdb, the immuneACCESS table is reduced to in-frame sequences with V and J assigned. These tables do not hold every clone; where another copy was compared, an unresolved V gene accounts for under half, and the others remain unexplained. D and trimming were read from the DNA, whereas the V and J calls and clone size are those reported in that table. Within this sample are around 40,000 clones, with 65% to 90% of them counted one time only. Almost 8% of the sample lies in the top ten.

The CDR3 contains 16 residues, cysteine and phenylalanine counted. The CDR3 DNA has 48 bases and is translated from base 1. CDR1 SGHNT and CDR2 YYREEE are derived from the germline V gene (reference sequence). Clipping removes 4 bases from V and 5 bases from J, with 10 as the unmatched junction base count. This sample comprised PBMCs, obtained before any cancer treatment. This chain joins TRBV5-4 to TRBJ1-4; TRBD1 aligns with 8 central bases. The receptor's source is a man between 40 and 70 years old with stage II lung adenocarcinoma. The CDR3 loop reads CASSPGQGRGNEKLFF. Read as DNA, the sequence is TGTGCCAGCAGCCCCGGACAGGGCCGAGGGAATGAAAAACTGTTTTTT.